This paragraph covers one T cell receptor beta chain sequence. Its antigen is undetermined. V gave up 3 bases and J gave up 5 bases, with 14 bases separating them. This CDR3 is 14 amino acids long. CDR1 and CDR2 (germline): MNHEY, SVGAGI. This specimen belongs to a study of cytomegalovirus exposure and HLA in healthy donors. For the study at large: From donors who were HLA-typed, an early data release held approximately 84 million unique TCRs.

With 60 Vbeta and 13 Jbeta primers, the PCR was carried out. Data came from immunoSEQ multiplex PCR; TCRdb stores just in-frame clones and leaves some out. The repertoire holds about 160,000 clones, with roughly 80% as singletons. Study-wide results and caveats: Owing to their indistinguishability, certain V segments, notably TRBV6-2 and TRBV6-3, were excluded. CMV serostatus was the sole immune exposure data available. TCR beta chain V- and J-gene trimming was linked, in a later analysis, to a missense variant in DCLRE1C.

This TCR was sampled from a woman between 18 and 29 years old in good health and CMV-seronegative. Sequencing was carried out using PBMCs. This chain joins TRBV6-5 and TRBJ2-7; TRBD1 is a possible D gene (6 bases). The chain's CDR3 is CASSYARGKNEQYF. In nucleotides, the CDR3 is TGTGCCAGCAGTTATGCCAGGGGAAAGAACGAGCAGTACTTC.